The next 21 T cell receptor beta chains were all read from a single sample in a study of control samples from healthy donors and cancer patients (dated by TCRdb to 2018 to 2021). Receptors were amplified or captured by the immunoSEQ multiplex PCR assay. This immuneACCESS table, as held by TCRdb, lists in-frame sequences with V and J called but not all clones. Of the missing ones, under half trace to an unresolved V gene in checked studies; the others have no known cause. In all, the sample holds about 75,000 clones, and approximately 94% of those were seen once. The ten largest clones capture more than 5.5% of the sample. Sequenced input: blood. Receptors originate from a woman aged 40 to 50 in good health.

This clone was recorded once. The CDR3 loop reads CASSPGTGIFYNEQFF. Here the CDR3 DNA reads TGCGCCAGCAGCCCGGGGACAGGGATTTTCTACAATGAGCAGTTCTTC. This rearrangement joins TRBV5-1 to TRBJ2-1, with 9 bases identical to TRBD1. Trimming removed 4 bases from V and 3 bases from J; junction bases left unmatched: 8. CDR1 SGHRS and CDR2 YFSETQ come from the germline V gene. The length of the CDR3 is 16 residues.

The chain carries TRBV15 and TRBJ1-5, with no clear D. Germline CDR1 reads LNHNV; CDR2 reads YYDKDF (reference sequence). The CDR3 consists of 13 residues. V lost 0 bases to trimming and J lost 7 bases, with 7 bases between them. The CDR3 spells CATSRDSHQPQHF. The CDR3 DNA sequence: TGTGCCACCAGCAGAGATTCACACCAGCCCCAGCATTTT.

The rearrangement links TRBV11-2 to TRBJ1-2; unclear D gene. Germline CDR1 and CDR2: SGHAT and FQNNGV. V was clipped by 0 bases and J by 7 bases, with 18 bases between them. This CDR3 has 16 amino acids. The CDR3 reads CASSLEGTGLARGYTF. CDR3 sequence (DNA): TGTGCCAGCAGCTTAGAAGGTACTGGGCTCGCTCGTGGCTACACCTTC.

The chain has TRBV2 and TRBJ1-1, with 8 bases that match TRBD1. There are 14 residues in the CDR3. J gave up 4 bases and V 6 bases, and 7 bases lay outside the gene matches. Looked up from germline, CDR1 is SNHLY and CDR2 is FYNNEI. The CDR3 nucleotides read TGTGCCAGCAGACCCCAGGGGGCCGGCACTGAAGCTTTCTTT. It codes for CASRPQGAGTEAFF.

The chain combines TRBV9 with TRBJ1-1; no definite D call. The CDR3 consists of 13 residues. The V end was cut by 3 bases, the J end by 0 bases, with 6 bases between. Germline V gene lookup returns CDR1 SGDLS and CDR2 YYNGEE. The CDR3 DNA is TGTGCCAGCAGCGCCTCAGTGAACACTGAAGCTTTCTTT. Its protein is CASSASVNTEAFF. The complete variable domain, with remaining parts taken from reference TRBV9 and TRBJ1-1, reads DSGVTQTPKHLITATGQRVTLRCSPRSGDLSVYWYQQSLDQGLQFLIQYYNGEERAKGNILERFSAQQFPDLHSELNLSSLELGDSALYFCASSASVNTEAFFGQGTRLTVV.

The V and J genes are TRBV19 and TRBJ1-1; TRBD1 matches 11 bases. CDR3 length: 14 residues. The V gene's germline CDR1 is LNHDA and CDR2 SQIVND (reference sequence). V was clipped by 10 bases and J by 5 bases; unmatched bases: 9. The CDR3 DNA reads TGTGCCACCAAAATCGGGACAGGGGGGACTGAAGCTTTCTTT. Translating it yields CATKIGTGGTEAFF.

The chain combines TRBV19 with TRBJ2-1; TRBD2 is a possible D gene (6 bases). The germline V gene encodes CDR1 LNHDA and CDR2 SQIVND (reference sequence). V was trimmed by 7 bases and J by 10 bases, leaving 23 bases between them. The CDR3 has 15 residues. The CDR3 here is CASNIGGGLTQEQFF. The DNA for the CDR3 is TGTGCCAGTAACATAGGTGGGGGACTCACACAGGAGCAGTTCTTC.

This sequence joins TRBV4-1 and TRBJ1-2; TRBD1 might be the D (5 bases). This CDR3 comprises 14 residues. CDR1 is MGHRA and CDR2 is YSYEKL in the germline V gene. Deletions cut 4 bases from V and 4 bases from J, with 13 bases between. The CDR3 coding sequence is TGCGCCAGCAGCCGCCAGGGACCCCGCTATGGCTACACCTTC. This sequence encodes CASSRQGPRYGYTF.

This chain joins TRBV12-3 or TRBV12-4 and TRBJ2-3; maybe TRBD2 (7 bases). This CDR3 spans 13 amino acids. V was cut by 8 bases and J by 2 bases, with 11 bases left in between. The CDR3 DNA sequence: TGTGCCAGCGGGGGGGGCTTCACAGATACGCAGTATTTT. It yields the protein CASGGGFTDTQYF.

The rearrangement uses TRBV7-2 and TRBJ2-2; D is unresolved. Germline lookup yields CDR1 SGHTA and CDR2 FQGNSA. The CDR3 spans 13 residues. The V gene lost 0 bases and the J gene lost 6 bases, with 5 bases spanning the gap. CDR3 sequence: CASSLARSGELFF. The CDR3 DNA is TGTGCCAGCAGCTTAGCGCGGTCCGGGGAGCTGTTTTTT.

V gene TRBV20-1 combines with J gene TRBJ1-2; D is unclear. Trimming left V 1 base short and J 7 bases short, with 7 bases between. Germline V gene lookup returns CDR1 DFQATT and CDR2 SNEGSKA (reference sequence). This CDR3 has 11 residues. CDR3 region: CSARVGSGYTF. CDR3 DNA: TGCAGTGCTAGAGTAGGGTCTGGCTACACCTTC.

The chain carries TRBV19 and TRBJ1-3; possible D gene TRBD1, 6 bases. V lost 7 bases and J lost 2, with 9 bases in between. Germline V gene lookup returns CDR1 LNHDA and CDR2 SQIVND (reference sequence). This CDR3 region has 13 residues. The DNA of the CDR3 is TGTGCCAGTACCGGGGGGCCTGGAAACACCATATATTTT. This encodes CASTGGPGNTIYF. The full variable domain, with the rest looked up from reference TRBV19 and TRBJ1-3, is DGGITQSPKYLFRKEGQNVTLSCEQNLNHDAMYWYRQDPGQGLRLIYYSQIVNDFQKGDIAEGYSVSREKKESFPLTVTSAQKNPTAFYLCASTGGPGNTIYFGEGSWLTVV.

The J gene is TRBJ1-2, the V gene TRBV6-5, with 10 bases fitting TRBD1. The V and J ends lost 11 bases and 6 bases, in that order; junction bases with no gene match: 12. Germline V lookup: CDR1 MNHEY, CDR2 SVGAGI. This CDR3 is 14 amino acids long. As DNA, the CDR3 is TGTGCCCCCGCTTTGACAGGGGGCGAAAATGGCTACACCTTC. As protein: CAPALTGGENGYTF.

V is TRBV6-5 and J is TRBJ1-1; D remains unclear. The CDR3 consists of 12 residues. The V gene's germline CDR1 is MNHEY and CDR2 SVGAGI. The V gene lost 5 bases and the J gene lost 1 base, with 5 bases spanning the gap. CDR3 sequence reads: CASSRENTEAFF. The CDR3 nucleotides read TGTGCCAGCAGTAGGGAGAACACTGAAGCTTTCTTT.

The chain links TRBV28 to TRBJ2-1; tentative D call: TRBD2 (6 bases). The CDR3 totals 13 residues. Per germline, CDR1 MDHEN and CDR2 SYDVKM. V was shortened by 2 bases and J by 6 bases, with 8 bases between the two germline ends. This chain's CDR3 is CASSLVEGNEQFF. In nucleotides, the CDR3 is TGTGCCAGCAGTTTAGTGGAGGGCAATGAGCAGTTCTTC.

This CDR3 reads CASRKRGLGGRASTDTQYF. The CDR3 bases are TGTGCCAGCAGAAAACGAGGATTGGGCGGTCGAGCTAGCACAGATACGCAGTATTTT. The rearrangement links TRBV28 to TRBJ2-3; D not certain. CDR3 size: 19 residues. The V end lost 6 bases, the J end lost 0 bases, and 25 bases lay between the germline ends. Germline CDR1 and CDR2: MDHEN and SYDVKM.

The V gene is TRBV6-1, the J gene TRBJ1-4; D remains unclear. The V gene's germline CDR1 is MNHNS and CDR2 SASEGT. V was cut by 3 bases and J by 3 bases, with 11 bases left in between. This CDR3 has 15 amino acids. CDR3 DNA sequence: TGTGCCAGCAGTGAGCTTGGGTCGGCTAATGAAAAACTGTTTTTT. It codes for CASSELGSANEKLFF.

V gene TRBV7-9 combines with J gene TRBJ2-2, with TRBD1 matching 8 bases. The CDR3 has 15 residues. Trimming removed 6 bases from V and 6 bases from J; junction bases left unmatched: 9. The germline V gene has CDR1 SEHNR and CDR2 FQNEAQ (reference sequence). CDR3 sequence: CASSSTGESPGELFF. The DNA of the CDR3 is TGTGCCAGCAGTTCGACAGGGGAATCGCCCGGGGAGCTGTTTTTT. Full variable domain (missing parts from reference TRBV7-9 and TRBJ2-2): DTGVSQNPRHKITKRGQNVTFRCDPISEHNRLYWYRQTLGQGPEFLTYFQNEAQLEKSRLLSDRFSAERPKGSFSTLEIQRTEQGDSAMYLCASSSTGESPGELFFGEGSRLTVL.

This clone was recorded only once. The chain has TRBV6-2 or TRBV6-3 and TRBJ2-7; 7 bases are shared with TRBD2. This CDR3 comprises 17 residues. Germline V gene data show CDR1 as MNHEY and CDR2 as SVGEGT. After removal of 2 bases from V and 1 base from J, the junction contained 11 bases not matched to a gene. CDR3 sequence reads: CASSYKIGTIGSYEQYF. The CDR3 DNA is TGTGCCAGCAGTTACAAAATCGGGACTATTGGTTCCTACGAGCAGTACTTC.

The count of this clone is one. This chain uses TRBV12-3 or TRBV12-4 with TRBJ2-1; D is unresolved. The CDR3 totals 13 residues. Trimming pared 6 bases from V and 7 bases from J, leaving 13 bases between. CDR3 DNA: TGTGCCAGCAGAAGTTTTGCTGGAAATGAGCAGTTCTTC. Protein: CASRSFAGNEQFF.

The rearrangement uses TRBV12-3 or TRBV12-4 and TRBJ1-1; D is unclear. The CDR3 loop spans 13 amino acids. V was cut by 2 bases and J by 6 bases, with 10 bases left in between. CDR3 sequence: CASSLSEDAEAFF. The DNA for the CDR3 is TGTGCCAGCAGTTTATCAGAAGACGCTGAAGCTTTCTTT.